Sequencing of this T cell receptor beta chain was carried out in a study of cytomegalovirus exposure and HLA in healthy donors. Study-level findings and limits: Donor immune exposure was known only as CMV serostatus.

PCR amplification relied on 60 Vbeta primers (plus 13 Jbeta primers). Sequenced by immunoSEQ multiplex PCR; TCRdb stores in-frame clones only, minus some. The sample has 120,000 to 150,000 clones, 60% to 85% seen once. Remarks on this clone: Antigen: not known.

This CDR3 is 15 amino acids long. V shed 0 bases, J shed 4 bases, and the junction held 6 bases outside the gene matches. CDR1 is LGHNA and CDR2 is YSLEER in the germline V gene. The sample was PBMCs. The chain uses TRBV4-3 and TRBJ2-7; 7 nucleotides align to TRBD2. This TCR was sampled from a young man in good health and CMV-seronegative. The DNA for the CDR3 is TGCGCCAGCAGCCAAGACCAGGGACTAAGGTACGAGCAGTACTTC. Protein product: CASSQDQGLRYEQYF.